The clone carrying this TCR beta chain was observed at least ten times. Its specificity is unknown. The data are from a study of T cells after yellow fever vaccination. Study-level results: Clonotypes shared by both compartments, CD4 and CD8, made up a small share.

Using its own MiXCR run on the 5' RACE reads, TCRdb lists one record per CDR3 protein. The sample lists about 260,000 distinct CDR3 sequences; about 3.5% were seen once. This TCR came from a man younger than 35 who received the YFV17D yellow fever vaccine. The specimen comprised PBMCs, sampled 15 days after the yellow fever booster vaccination.

The CDR3: CASSFMENGYTF. For the CDR3, the DNA is TGTGCCAGCAGTTTCATGGAAAATGGCTACACCTTC. V usage is TRBV12-3 or TRBV12-4 and J usage is TRBJ1-2, with D unresolved. V was pared by 3 bases and J by 6 bases, with 8 bases between. The CDR3 consists of 12 residues.